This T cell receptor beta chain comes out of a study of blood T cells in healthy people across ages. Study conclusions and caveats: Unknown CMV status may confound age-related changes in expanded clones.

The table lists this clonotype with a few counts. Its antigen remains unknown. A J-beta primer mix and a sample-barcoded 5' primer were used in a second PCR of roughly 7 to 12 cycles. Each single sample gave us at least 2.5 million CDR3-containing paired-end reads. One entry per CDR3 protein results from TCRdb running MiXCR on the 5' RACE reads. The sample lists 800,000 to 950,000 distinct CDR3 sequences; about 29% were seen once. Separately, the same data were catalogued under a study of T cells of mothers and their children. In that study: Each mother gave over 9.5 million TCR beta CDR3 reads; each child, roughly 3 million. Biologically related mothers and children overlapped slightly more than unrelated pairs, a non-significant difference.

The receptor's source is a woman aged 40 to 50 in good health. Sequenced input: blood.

In DNA, the CDR3 is TGTGCCATCAGTGGGCGACAGGGGGTGCGCACTGAAGCTTTCTTT. It translates to CAISGRQGVRTEAFF. The V and J genes are TRBV10-3 and TRBJ1-1; 9 bases map to TRBD1. J lost 4 bases, V lost 4 bases, and 7 bases had no gene match. There are 15 residues in the CDR3. Looked up from germline, CDR1 is ENHRY and CDR2 is SYGVKD.